The clone carrying this T cell receptor beta chain was seen only a few times. Its matching antigen is unknown. Staining for CD45RO/CCR7/CD25/CD127/CD95/CD27 allowed sorting of CD4+ naive, central memory, regulatory and stem cell-like memory cells. This sample stems from a study of beta chain features in type 1 diabetes. Findings and caveats of the study: Compared with healthy donors, patients appeared to share more similar naive, central memory and regulatory TCRB repertoires. For type 1 diabetes patients, VDJ junctions showed fewer insertions and more deletions. Among all four CD4+ subsets, Type 1 diabetes patients had TCRB CDR3s that were moderately but significantly shorter.

Isolated RNA was reverse transcribed in full, so expressed TCRB transcripts were sequenced. TCRdb's table, derived via immunoSEQ multiplex PCR, lists solely in-frame clones and lacks some. The sample includes 300,000 to 400,000 clones, 9.6% of them seen just once. The length of the CDR3 is 12 residues. The V and J ends lost 1 base and 4 bases respectively, with 6 bases between them. Looked up from germline, CDR1 is GTSNPN and CDR2 is SVGIG (reference sequence). The clonotype was recovered from a man in his thirties or forties with type 1 diabetes. The chain joins TRBV30 to TRBJ2-3, with no clear D. Sample: central memory CD4+ T cells from blood. Here the CDR3 reads CAWSDSSDTQYF. The CDR3 coding sequence is TGTGCCTGGAGTGACTCGTCAGATACGCAGTATTTT. Filled out from reference TRBV30 and TRBJ2-3, the complete variable domain reads SQTIHQWPATLVQPVGSPLSLECTVEGTSNPNLYWYRQAAGRGLQLLFYSVGIGQISSEVPQNLSASRPQDRQFILSSKKLLLSDSGFYLCAWSDSSDTQYFGPGTRLTVL.